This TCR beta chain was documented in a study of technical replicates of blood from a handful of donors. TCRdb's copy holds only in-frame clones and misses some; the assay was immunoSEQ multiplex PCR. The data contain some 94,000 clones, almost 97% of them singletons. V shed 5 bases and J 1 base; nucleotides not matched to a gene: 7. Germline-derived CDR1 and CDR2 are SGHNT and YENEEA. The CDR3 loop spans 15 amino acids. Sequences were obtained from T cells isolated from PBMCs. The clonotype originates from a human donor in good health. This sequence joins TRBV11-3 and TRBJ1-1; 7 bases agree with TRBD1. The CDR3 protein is CASSPTGQPNTEAFF. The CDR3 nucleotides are TGTGCCAGCAGCCCCACGGGACAGCCGAACACTGAAGCTTTCTTT.